These 21 T cell receptor beta chains were all obtained from the same sample, sequenced in a study of blood T cell repertoires in COVID-19. Here immunoSEQ multiplex PCR was the method, and the copy in TCRdb shows in-frame clones only, minus some. The sample has hundreds of thousands of clones; approximately 92% are singletons. Sequencing input: PBMCs or T cells enriched from blood (not recorded which). Receptors were obtained from a woman under 30 who had recovered from COVID-19.

The chain links TRBV20-1 to TRBJ1-1; D unclear. The V end lost 1 base, the J end lost 6 bases, and 6 bases lay between the germline ends. The germline V gene encodes CDR1 DFQATT and CDR2 SNEGSKA (reference sequence). This CDR3 contains 11 residues. The DNA of the CDR3 is TGCAGTGCTAGAGGTTATGCTGAAGCTTTCTTT. This sequence encodes CSARGYAEAFF.

V is TRBV6-1 and J is TRBJ1-5; 10 bases align to TRBD1. This CDR3 has 15 amino acids. Germline CDR1 reads MNHNS; CDR2 reads SASEGT. V dropped 2 bases and J dropped 7; count of bases not matched to a gene: 5. The CDR3 spells CASSEWGTGVQPQHF. In nucleotides, the CDR3 is TGTGCCAGCAGTGAATGGGGGACAGGGGTCCAGCCCCAGCATTTT.

The DNA of the CDR3 is TGTGCCGCCGATGGGACAGCAAAAGAGACCCAGTACTTC. This codes for CAADGTAKETQYF. J is TRBJ2-5 and V is TRBV2; TRBD1 matches at 7 bases. From germline, CDR1 is SNHLY and CDR2 FYNNEI. The V gene end was trimmed by 11 bases and the J gene end by 3 bases; junction bases not matched to a gene: 9. The CDR3 extends over 13 amino acids. The variable domain in full, with the rest retrieved from reference TRBV2 and TRBJ2-5, is EPEVTQTPSHQVTQMGQEVILRCVPISNHLYFYWYRQILGQKVEFLVSFYNNEISEKSEIFDDQFSVERPDGSNFTLKIRSTKLEDSAMYFCAADGTAKETQYFGPGTRLLVL.

The V and J genes are TRBV5-6 and TRBJ2-5; D gene unclear. The germline V gene encodes CDR1 SGHDT and CDR2 YYEEEE. Trimming cost V 0 bases and J 4 bases, with 10 bases left between them. This CDR3 region has 14 residues. CDR3: CASSLGHSGETQYF. CDR3 in DNA: TGTGCCAGCAGCTTGGGCCACAGTGGAGAGACCCAGTACTTC.

The chain links TRBV19 to TRBJ1-2; D is unclear. The CDR3 has 13 amino acids. The germline V and J ends were trimmed by 1 base and 8 bases, with 11 bases remaining between them. Germline V gene data show CDR1 as LNHDA and CDR2 as SQIVND (reference sequence). CDR3 sequence reads: CASSIVPGGGYTF. The CDR3 DNA sequence: TGTGCCAGTAGTATAGTCCCAGGCGGGGGCTACACCTTC.

The chain carries TRBV27 and TRBJ2-2, with D possibly matching TRBD2 (5 bases). V shed 5 bases and J shed 6 bases, with 7 bases lying between them. The CDR3 runs 12 residues. From germline, CDR1 is MNHEY and CDR2 SMNVEV (reference sequence). The CDR3 protein is CASSERAGELFF. The CDR3 DNA reads TGTGCCAGCAGTGAGAGGGCCGGGGAGCTGTTTTTT.

The rearrangement joins TRBV27 to TRBJ1-2, with D tentatively TRBD1 (6 bases). With 3 bases removed from V and 8 bases from J, the gap between germline ends came to 13 bases. The CDR3 has 13 amino acids. The germline V gene encodes CDR1 MNHEY and CDR2 SMNVEV (reference sequence). This chain's CDR3 is CASSFLSGEGYTF. CDR3 DNA sequence: TGTGCCAGCAGTTTCCTGTCAGGGGAGGGCTACACCTTC.

The V call is TRBV3-1 (or the pseudogene TRBV3-2), the J call TRBJ1-5; no clear D gene. Germline CDR1 is LGHDT and CDR2 is YNNKEL (reference sequence). V lost 5 bases to trimming and J lost 1 base, with 12 bases between them. This CDR3 spans 15 amino acids. CDR3 nucleotide sequence: TGTGCCAGCAGCATAGACGCGGGCAGCAATCAGCCCCAGCATTTT. Translation gives CASSIDAGSNQPQHF.

V gene TRBV15 combines with J gene TRBJ2-2; the D gene is possibly TRBD1 (5 bases). CDR1 is LNHNV and CDR2 is YYDKDF in the germline V gene (reference sequence). This CDR3 region has 14 residues. V shed 8 bases and J shed 1 base, with 11 bases lying between them. CDR3 region: CATAGQLNTGELFF. CDR3 DNA: TGTGCCACCGCAGGGCAGCTGAACACCGGGGAGCTGTTTTTT.

This chain connects TRBV6-5 to TRBJ1-1, with 7 bases fitting TRBD1. The ends lost 7 bases at V and 0 bases at J; junction bases unmatched: 2. CDR1 and CDR2 (germline): MNHEY, SVGAGI. This CDR3 region has 13 residues. The CDR3: CASKQGLNTEAFF. The DNA for the CDR3 is TGTGCCAGCAAACAGGGGCTGAACACTGAAGCTTTCTTT.

The chain uses TRBV6-5 and TRBJ1-5; 9 nucleotides line up with TRBD1. Germline V gene sequence: CDR1 MNHEY, CDR2 SVGAGI. V lost 6 bases, J lost 3 bases, and 3 bases stayed unmatched. This CDR3 is built from 14 residues. Written as DNA, the CDR3 is TGTGCCAGCAGAGGGACAGGGTACAATCAGCCCCAGCATTTT. It encodes CASRGTGYNQPQHF.

For the CDR3, the DNA is TGTGCCAGCAGTGAGGAGGGACAGACCTACGAGCAGTACTTC. Its translation is CASSEEGQTYEQYF. The rearrangement links TRBV2 to TRBJ2-7, with D perhaps TRBD1 (7 bases). The CDR3 runs 14 residues. V lost 3 bases and J 2 bases, leaving 11 bases between the germline ends. The V gene's germline CDR1 is SNHLY and CDR2 FYNNEI.

The chain carries TRBV11-2 and TRBJ2-7, with TRBD1 matching over 7 bases. The V and J ends lost 5 bases and 5 bases, in that order; junction bases with no gene match: 9. The length of the CDR3 is 14 residues. CDR1 and CDR2 from the germline V gene are SGHAT and FQNNGV. This CDR3 reads CASSLMTGQDEQYF. CDR3 bases: TGTGCCAGCAGCCTCATGACAGGGCAGGACGAGCAGTACTTC. Variable domain in full (rest from reference TRBV11-2 and TRBJ2-7): EAGVAQSPRYKIIEKRQSVAFWCNPISGHATLYWYQQILGQGPKLLIQFQNNGVVDDSQLPKDRFSAERLKGVDSTLKIQPAKLEDSAVYLCASSLMTGQDEQYFGPGTRLTVT.

The rearrangement uses TRBV5-6 and TRBJ1-2; D is possibly TRBD1 (6 bases). Trimming left V 7 bases short and J 3 bases short, with 13 bases between. The CDR3 runs 13 residues. CDR1 and CDR2 (germline): SGHDT, YYEEEE. The CDR3 protein is CASGRGGDYGYTF. DNA of the CDR3: TGTGCCAGCGGTCGAGGGGGGGACTATGGCTACACCTTC. Full variable domain (remainder filled in from reference TRBV5-6 and TRBJ1-2): DAGVTQSPTHLIKTRGQQVTLRCSPKSGHDTVSWYQQALGQGPQFIFQYYEEEERQRGNFPDRFSGHQFPNYSSELNVNALLLGDSALYLCASGRGGDYGYTFGSGTRLTVV.

The chain uses TRBV30 and TRBJ1-1, with D unresolved. This CDR3 contains 11 residues. CDR1 and CDR2 (germline): GTSNPN, SVGIG (reference sequence). V was clipped by 4 bases and J by 12 bases, with 15 bases between them. The CDR3 spells CAWTFVGAPFF. As DNA, the CDR3 is TGTGCCTGGACCTTCGTAGGAGCGCCTTTCTTT.

V gene TRBV19 combines with J gene TRBJ1-1; 9 bases agree with TRBD1. The CDR3 is 13 amino acids. Looked up from germline, CDR1 is LNHDA and CDR2 is SQIVND (reference sequence). V lost 8 bases and J lost 0; bases outside the gene matches: 1. CDR3 DNA: TGTGCCAGTGGACAGGGGATGAACACTGAAGCTTTCTTT. Residues: CASGQGMNTEAFF.

This chain connects TRBV12-3 or TRBV12-4 to TRBJ1-2, with D perhaps matching TRBD1 (5 bases). The V gene lost 5 bases and the J gene lost 0 bases, with 7 bases spanning the gap. The CDR3 runs to 13 residues. The CDR3 spells CASSMTANYGYTF. CDR3 bases: TGTGCCAGCAGTATGACAGCTAACTATGGCTACACCTTC.

Written as DNA, the CDR3 is TGTGCCAGCAGTGCCTCCGTGGTTCGAGCGGGGGGACCCAATGAGCAGTTCTTC. The encoded protein is CASSASVVRAGGPNEQFF. The chain has TRBV6-1 and TRBJ2-1; 9 positions agree with TRBD2. CDR3 length equals 18 residues. V dropped 4 bases and J dropped 6; count of bases not matched to a gene: 16. Germline assignment: CDR1 MNHNS and CDR2 SASEGT.

V and J are TRBV7-9 and TRBJ2-5; TRBD2 aligns across 13 bases. CDR3 length: 17 amino acids. Germline V gene lookup returns CDR1 SEHNR and CDR2 FQNEAQ (reference sequence). Trimming cost V 5 bases and J 3 bases; bases outside gene matches: 9. The CDR3 DNA sequence: TGTGCCAGCAGCCTCAGACAGGGACTAGCGGGAAAAGAGACCCAGTACTTC. Its protein product is CASSLRQGLAGKETQYF.

A note on this clone: This same CDR3 is encoded by further DNA sequences in the sample. This rearrangement joins TRBV9 to TRBJ2-1, with 13 bases matching TRBD2. The germline V gene has CDR1 SGDLS and CDR2 YYNGEE. Trimming took 4 bases from V and 2 from J; bases not matched to a gene: 6. The CDR3 consists of 17 residues. CDR3 sequence (DNA): TGTGCCAGCAGCCTTCGGACTAGCGGGGGCCCCTACAATGAGCAGTTCTTC. Translating gives CASSLRTSGGPYNEQFF.

This chain connects TRBV5-4 to TRBJ2-7; 8 nucleotides agree with TRBD1. CDR3 size: 17 residues. Germline V gene lookup returns CDR1 SGHNT and CDR2 YYREEE (reference sequence). The J segment lost 4 bases and the V segment lost 3 bases, leaving 15 bases of the junction unmatched. This CDR3 is CASSSLVDRVKAYEQYF. CDR3 coding DNA: TGTGCCAGCAGCTCTTTGGTGGACAGGGTGAAAGCTTACGAGCAGTACTTC.